This TCR beta chain was found in a study of Ad26.COV2.S vaccination and SARS-CoV-2 variants. Looked up from germline, CDR1 is SGHVS and CDR2 is FQNEAQ. The CDR3 sequence is 16 residues long. With 1 base clipped from V and 1 base from J, the junction kept 6 bases outside the gene matches. Treatment specified: 15 to 20 received Ad26.COV2.S at low or high dose, single or two shots; 5 received placebo; per-sample allocation not given. Samples were taken on day 63 after the first vaccine or placebo injection. At a Boston site, the person donating was an adult of 18-55 years. An Ad26 vector expressing Wuhan-strain SARS-CoV-2 spike served as the vaccine. Overall study results and limits: TCR breadth and depth estimates may have understated total T cell responses.

Some clones are missing from TCRdb's copy, which holds only in-frame ones; the method was immunoSEQ multiplex PCR. The table records some 270,000 clones, approximately 88% of them present only once. Turning to this clone: No antigen is known for it.

The clonotype was recovered from a person aged 18-60 years who received the Ad26.COV2.S COVID-19 vaccine or a placebo. Sequenced material: peripheral blood, taken in a trial of Ad26.COV2.S vaccine versus placebo. The V call is TRBV7-8, the J call TRBJ2-5, with 7 bases lining up with TRBD2. The CDR3 DNA sequence: TGTGCCAGCAGCTTAGGGAATGGCGGGGGCCAAGAGACCCAGTACTTC. Residues: CASSLGNGGGQETQYF.